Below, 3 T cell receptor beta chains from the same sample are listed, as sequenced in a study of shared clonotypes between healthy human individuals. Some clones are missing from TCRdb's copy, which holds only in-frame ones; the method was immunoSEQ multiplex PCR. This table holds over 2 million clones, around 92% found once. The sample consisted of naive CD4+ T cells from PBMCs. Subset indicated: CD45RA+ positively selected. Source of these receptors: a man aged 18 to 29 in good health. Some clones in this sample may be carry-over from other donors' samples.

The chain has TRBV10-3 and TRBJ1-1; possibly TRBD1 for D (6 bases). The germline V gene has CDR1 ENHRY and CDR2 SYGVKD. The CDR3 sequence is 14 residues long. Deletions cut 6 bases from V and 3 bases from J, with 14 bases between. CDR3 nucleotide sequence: TGTGCCATCAGGGGGGCCAAGGGTGACACTGAAGCTTTCTTT. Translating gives CAIRGAKGDTEAFF.

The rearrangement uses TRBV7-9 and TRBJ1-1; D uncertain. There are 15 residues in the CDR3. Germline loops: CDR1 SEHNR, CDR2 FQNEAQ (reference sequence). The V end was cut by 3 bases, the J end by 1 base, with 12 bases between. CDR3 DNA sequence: TGTGCCAGCAGCTTTTTGTCCAGGAGGAACACTGAAGCTTTCTTT. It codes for CASSFLSRRNTEAFF.

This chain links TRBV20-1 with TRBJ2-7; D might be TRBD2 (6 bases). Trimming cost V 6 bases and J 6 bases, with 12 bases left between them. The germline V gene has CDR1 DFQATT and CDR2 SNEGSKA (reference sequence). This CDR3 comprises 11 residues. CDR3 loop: CSAPRGAEQYF. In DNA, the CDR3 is TGCAGTGCCCCCCGCGGGGCCGAGCAGTACTTC.